Included here is one TCR beta chain sequence, with context. The sample is drawn from a study of blood T cell repertoires in COVID-19. Study-level information: The study drew acute and convalescent COVID-19 samples from the United States, Italy and Spain. Sample material is recorded as cDNA or gDNA derived from T cells, B-cell-depleted T cells, or PBMCs.

As processed by the authors: Quantification of nucleated cells was approximated via reference gene primer amplification. TCRdb's table, derived via immunoSEQ multiplex PCR, lists solely in-frame clones and lacks some. V, J and clone size are taken as reported in that table, and D and trimming were inferred from the DNA itself. Of about 130,000 clones in the sample, 70% to 90% were seen once. With 3 bases removed from V and 6 bases from J, the gap between germline ends came to 17 bases. This CDR3 comprises 16 residues. Germline-derived CDR1 and CDR2 are SGHTA and FQGNSA. The TCR was taken from a woman aged 45-65 years who had recovered from COVID-19. The specimen was peripheral blood. This chain connects TRBV7-2 to TRBJ2-2, with TRBD2 as a possible D gene (5 bases). CDR3 in amino acids: CASSFGSVRVPGELFF. The DNA for the CDR3 is TGTGCCAGCAGCTTTGGTAGCGTCCGGGTACCCGGGGAGCTGTTTTTT.